Presented here are 9 T cell receptor beta chains from one specimen sequenced in a study of T cells in Graves' hyperthyroidism and ophthalmopathy. Amplification targeted TCR beta CDR3 regions from RNA transcripts. RT-PCR in the first round (using the HTBI primer set) targeted the TCR CDR3. Each CDR3 protein is one row after TCRdb ran MiXCR on the multiplex PCR reads. The sample gives about 400,000 distinct CDR3 sequences, about 16% of which show up once; 30% to 35% is in the top ten. Specimen: blood. These TCRs come from a woman under 40 with Graves' hyperthyroidism.

This clonotype showed up many times. This chain links TRBV13 with TRBJ1-4, with 8 bases aligning to TRBD1. V lost 5 bases, J lost 8 bases, and 10 bases stayed unmatched. Germline CDR1 is PRHDT and CDR2 is FYEKMQ (reference sequence). The CDR3 spans 15 residues. CDR3 sequence (DNA): TGTGCCAGCAGCCCGGGGGCGCAGGGGGCGGAAAAACTGTTTTTT. Translated, it gives CASSPGAQGAEKLFF. Using reference TRBV13 and TRBJ1-4 for the parts outside the CDR3, the full variable domain is AAGVIQSPRHLIKEKRETATLKCYPIPRHDTVYWYQQGPGQDPQFLISFYEKMQSDKGSIPDRFSAQQFSDYHSELNMSSLELGDSALYFCASSPGAQGAEKLFFGSGTQLSVL.

This clonotype has a count of ten or more. The chain couples TRBV28 to TRBJ2-3; no firm D call. V lost 4 bases and J lost 2, with 16 bases in between. The CDR3 covers 16 residues. Per the germline V gene, CDR1 is MDHEN and CDR2 is SYDVKM. This chain's CDR3 is CASSSTEITYTDTQYF. The CDR3 nucleotides read TGTGCCAGCAGTTCAACAGAGATAACTTACACAGATACGCAGTATTTT.

Concerning this clonotype itself: It is likely a read error, because the conserved phenylalanine at the end of the CDR3 is missing. J is TRBJ1-5 and V is TRBV7-9; 7 bases agree with TRBD1. Germline values: CDR1 SEHNR, CDR2 FQNEAQ (reference sequence). This CDR3 is built from 16 residues. J lost 6 bases, V lost 2 bases, and 10 bases had no gene match. The CDR3 region is CASSLFGDSQSQPQHL. The CDR3, as DNA: TGTGCCAGCAGCTTATTTGGGGACAGCCAAAGTCAGCCCCAGCATCTT.

This chain links TRBV20-1 with TRBJ1-5, with D tentatively TRBD1 (5 bases). Germline CDR1 and CDR2: DFQATT and SNEGSKA (reference sequence). V lost 1 base, J lost 3 bases, and 13 bases lay in between. This CDR3 has 15 residues. The CDR3 reads CSARVRQGDNQPQHF. The DNA of the CDR3 is TGCAGTGCTAGAGTTAGGCAGGGAGACAATCAGCCCCAGCATTTT.

This clonotype showed up just a few times. The junction differs from germline at one of its ends, possibly a read error. This sequence joins TRBV15 and TRBJ2-7; D unresolved. CDR3 length: 12 amino acids. CDR1 LNHNV and CDR2 YYDKDF come from the germline V gene (reference sequence). CDR3 in amino acids: CATNRDRFQKYF. The CDR3 DNA sequence: TGTGCCACCAACAGAGATAGATTCCAGAAGTACTTC.

This clonotype was seen a handful of times. The genes are TRBV15 and TRBJ1-5, with D unclear. The CDR3 is 12 residues long. CDR1 and CDR2 (germline): LNHNV, YYDKDF (reference sequence). The V end lost 3 bases, the J end lost 3 bases, and 3 bases lay between the germline ends. This chain's CDR3 is CATSRFNQPQHF. DNA for the CDR3: TGTGCCACCAGCAGGTTCAATCAGCCCCAGCATTTT.

Turning to this clonotype: This may stem from a read error, because a much larger clone lies one nucleotide away. V is TRBV13 and J is TRBJ2-7, with TRBD1 matching 9 bases. The CDR3 loop spans 14 amino acids. V lost 5 bases to trimming and J lost 3 bases; unmatched junction nucleotides: 5. CDR1 PRHDT and CDR2 FYEKMQ come from the germline V gene (reference sequence). The CDR3 DNA reads as TGTGCCAGCAGCCGCGGGACAGGGATCTACGAGCAGTACTTC. Translating gives CASSRGTGIYEQYF.

This clonotype was observed a handful of times. The chain recombines TRBV19 with TRBJ2-7, with TRBD2 matching over 11 bases. V trimming: 4 bases; J trimming: 6 bases; junction bases outside the gene matches: 8. This CDR3 has 15 residues. Germline CDR1 LNHDA, CDR2 SQIVND (reference sequence). The CDR3 nucleotides are TGTGCCAGTAGTACGACTAGCGGGACAGTCGGCGAGCAGTACTTC. Translation gives CASSTTSGTVGEQYF.

This chain links TRBV6-1 with TRBJ1-4, with TRBD1 matching over 11 bases. Per germline, CDR1 MNHNS and CDR2 SASEGT. The CDR3 is made up of 18 amino acids. The junction had 15 bases not matched to a gene; V was cut back by 5 bases and J by 7 bases. The CDR3 reads CASSSPKPGQGGSEKLFF. For the CDR3, the DNA is TGTGCCAGCAGTTCCCCGAAACCGGGACAGGGGGGGAGTGAAAAACTGTTTTTT.